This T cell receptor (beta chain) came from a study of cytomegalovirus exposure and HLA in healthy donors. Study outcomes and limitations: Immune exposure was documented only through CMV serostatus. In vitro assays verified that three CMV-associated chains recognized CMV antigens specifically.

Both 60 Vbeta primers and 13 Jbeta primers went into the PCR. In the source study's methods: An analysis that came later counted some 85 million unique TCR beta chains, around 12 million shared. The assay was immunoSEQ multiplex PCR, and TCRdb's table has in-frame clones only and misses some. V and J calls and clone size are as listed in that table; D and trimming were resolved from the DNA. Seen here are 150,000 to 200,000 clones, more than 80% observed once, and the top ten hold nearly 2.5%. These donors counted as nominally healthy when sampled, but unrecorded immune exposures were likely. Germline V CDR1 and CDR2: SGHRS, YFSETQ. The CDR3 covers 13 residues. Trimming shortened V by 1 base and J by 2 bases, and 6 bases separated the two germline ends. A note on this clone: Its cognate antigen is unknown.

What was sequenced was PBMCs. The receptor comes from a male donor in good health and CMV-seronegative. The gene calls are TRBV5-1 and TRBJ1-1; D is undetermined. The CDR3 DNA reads TGCGCCAGCAGCTTGACAGCTAACACTGAAGCTTTCTTT. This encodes CASSLTANTEAFF.